This TCR beta chain was recovered during a study of T cell responses to AZD1222 COVID-19 vaccine. Sequenced by immunoSEQ multiplex PCR; TCRdb stores in-frame clones only, minus some. The repertoire consists of 160,000 or so clones, with over 80% occurring once and the leading ten covering 1.5% to 2%. V was pared by 0 bases and J by 16 bases, with 13 bases between. This CDR3 is built from 12 residues. CDR1 is LGHDT, CDR2 YNNKEL, per germline (reference sequence). The sequence was collected from an adult in good health. The starting material was peripheral blood, obtained on day 0 of AZD1222 vaccination. The chain uses TRBV3-1 (or the pseudogene TRBV3-2) and TRBJ2-1; D is ambiguous. Written as DNA, the CDR3 is TGTGCCAGCAGCCAAGATCTTGTCAGGCCCTTCTTC. Translation: CASSQDLVRPFF.